This passage covers 12 T cell receptor beta chains from one sample sequenced in a study of Graves' ophthalmopathy and Graves' hyperthyroidism. RNA served as the template for amplifying TCR beta CDR3 regions. HTBI-primed first-round RT-PCR preceded second-round multiplex PCR. One entry per CDR3 protein results from TCRdb running MiXCR on the multiplex PCR reads. The table shows more than 300,000 distinct CDR3 sequences, with 15% occurring only once. The sequenced sample consisted of peripheral blood. Receptors were obtained from a woman between 18 and 29 years old with stable Graves' hyperthyroidism.

In this sample, this clonotype turned up many times. The CDR3 DNA reads TGTGCCAGCAGCTTATCAGGCCAGAGCAATCAGCCCCAGCATTTT. Encoded protein: CASSLSGQSNQPQHF. V is TRBV11-2 and J is TRBJ1-5; D unresolved. The CDR3 runs 15 residues. In germline, CDR1 is SGHAT, CDR2 FQNNGV. V was shortened by 2 bases and J by 1 base, with 9 bases between the two germline ends.

In its sample, this clonotype was seen many times. The gene calls are TRBV29-1 and TRBJ1-2, with D maybe TRBD1 (5 bases). CDR1 and CDR2 (germline): SQVTM, ANQGSEA. Trimming pared 4 bases from V and 4 bases from J, leaving 10 bases between. The length of the CDR3 is 12 residues. The CDR3 DNA follows: TGCAGCGTTGGGGGACGGTCCTATGGCTACACCTTC. Residues: CSVGGRSYGYTF. The variable domain in full, with the rest retrieved from reference TRBV29-1 and TRBJ1-2, is SAVISQKPSRDICQRGTSLTIQCQVDSQVTMMFWYRQQPGQSLTLIATANQGSEATYESGFVIDKFPISRPNLTFSTLTVSNMSPEDSSIYLCSVGGRSYGYTFGSGTRLTVV.

This clonotype was found many times. The chain is built from TRBV4-1 and TRBJ1-1; a weak D match, TRBD1 (5 bases). CDR3 length: 15 amino acids. The germline V and J ends were trimmed by 0 bases and 0 bases, with 8 bases remaining between them. Germline CDR1 is MGHRA and CDR2 is YSYEKL. DNA for the CDR3: TGCGCCAGCAGCCAAGACTCGGGACTGAACACTGAAGCTTTCTTT. Its translation: CASSQDSGLNTEAFF.

This clonotype occurred many times. This chain uses TRBV28 with TRBJ1-5; D possibly corresponds to TRBD1 (6 bases). The V end lost 6 bases, the J end lost 1 base, and 19 bases lay between the germline ends. This CDR3 is built from 17 residues. From germline, CDR1 is MDHEN and CDR2 SYDVKM. This CDR3 is CASSLWQGRLSNQPQHF. CDR3 coding DNA: TGTGCCAGCAGCCTGTGGCAGGGGAGGTTGAGCAATCAGCCCCAGCATTTT.

Ten or more counts support this clonotype. The chain uses TRBV12-3 or TRBV12-4 and TRBJ2-7, with D perhaps matching TRBD2 (6 bases). The V end was cut by 6 bases, the J end by 7 bases, with 19 bases between. The CDR3 has 14 residues. CDR3 coding DNA: TGTGCCAGCAGCTTTTCTTACCCGGGGGAGGAGCAGTACTTC. Protein product: CASSFSYPGEEQYF.

At least ten counts were recorded for this clonotype. CDR3 bases: TGTGCCAGCAGTGGGAGGCACTCTGGAAACACCATATATTTT. This sequence encodes CASSGRHSGNTIYF. This chain uses TRBV12-3 or TRBV12-4 with TRBJ1-3; D is unclear. The CDR3 loop spans 14 amino acids. V shed 5 bases and J shed 0 bases, with 8 bases lying between them.

This clonotype was counted at least ten times. The V gene is TRBV5-5, the J gene TRBJ2-2; the D is unclear. The germline V gene encodes CDR1 SGHKS and CDR2 YYEKEE (reference sequence). This CDR3 is built from 14 residues. Trimming removed 4 bases at V and 6 bases at J, with 13 bases between. CDR3 protein: CASSHGRVAGELFF. The CDR3 DNA reads as TGTGCCAGCAGCCATGGTAGGGTCGCCGGGGAGCTGTTTTTT.

In its sample, this clonotype was seen many times. The chain is built from TRBV11-1 and TRBJ2-5, with D perhaps matching TRBD1 or TRBD2 (5 bases each). Germline assignment: CDR1 SGHAT and CDR2 FQDESV (reference sequence). The V end lost 4 bases, the J end lost 5 bases, and 17 bases lay between the germline ends. This CDR3 has 15 residues. The chain's CDR3 is CASSSRGPAGETQYF. The CDR3 region has the DNA TGTGCCAGCAGCTCCCGGGGCCCGGCTGGGGAGACCCAGTACTTC.

This clonotype was found many times. This sequence joins TRBV29-1 and TRBJ2-7, with TRBD1 matching over 10 bases. Germline V lookup: CDR1 SQVTM, CDR2 ANQGSEA. V gave up 6 bases and J gave up 4 bases; unmatched junction bases: 6. The CDR3 spans 13 residues. CDR3 nucleotide sequence: TGCAGCGTCGCCGGGACAGGGGTTTACGAGCAGTACTTC. Residues: CSVAGTGVYEQYF.

The chain is built from TRBV28 and TRBJ2-5; possible D gene TRBD1, 6 bases. The CDR3 loop spans 16 amino acids. V lost 3 bases and J lost 5, with 19 bases in between. Germline loops: CDR1 MDHEN, CDR2 SYDVKM. CDR3 in amino acids: CASSFVGRQGKETQYF. The CDR3 DNA reads TGTGCCAGCAGTTTCGTCGGACGGCAGGGGAAGGAGACCCAGTACTTC.

This clonotype was seen ten or more times. J is TRBJ1-1 and V is TRBV29-1; D uncertain. The CDR3 is made up of 11 amino acids. Germline V CDR1 and CDR2: SQVTM, ANQGSEA. The V gene lost 4 bases and the J gene lost 8 bases, with 11 bases spanning the gap. CDR3 in amino acids: CSVASNLEAFF. DNA for the CDR3: TGCAGCGTTGCCTCGAACCTGGAAGCTTTCTTT.

At least ten counts were recorded for this clonotype. The CDR3 coding sequence is TGTGCCAGCAGTTCCCGACGGATGAGCTCTGGGGCCAACGTCCTGACTTTC. This codes for CASSSRRMSSGANVLTF. The chain carries TRBV6-2 or TRBV6-3 and TRBJ2-6; D not resolved. Germline CDR1 reads MNHEY; CDR2 reads SVGEGT. The CDR3 extends over 17 amino acids. The V end lost 4 bases, the J end lost 0 bases, and 13 bases lay between the germline ends.